Below, 14 T cell receptor beta chains from the same sample are listed, as sequenced in a study of CD8+CD57+ T cells in acquired aplastic anemia. Genomic DNA served as template for TCR beta VDJ and CDR3 profiling. From the reads, TCRdb called clonotypes with MiXCR, one entry per CDR3 protein. The table includes 50,000 to 65,000 distinct CDR3 sequences, less than 65% detected once. The specimen was sorted CD4+, CD8+, or CD8+CD57+ T cells (not recorded which) from PBMCs. These receptors were obtained from a human donor in good health, serving as a control.

This clonotype was counted between two and nine times. The V and J genes are TRBV19 and TRBJ2-2, with D perhaps matching TRBD1 (7 bases). The CDR3 loop spans 14 amino acids. Trimming shortened V by 2 bases and J by 7 bases, and 11 bases separated the two germline ends. Germline V gives CDR1 LNHDA, CDR2 SQIVND (reference sequence). The CDR3, as DNA: TGTGCCAGTAGTATACAGGGGGGTGGCGGGGAGCTGTTTTTT. Translation: CASSIQGGGGELFF.

Many counts were recorded for this clonotype. This chain joins TRBV19 and TRBJ1-2; D possibly corresponds to TRBD1 (6 bases). This CDR3 contains 16 residues. V was pared by 4 bases and J by 4 bases, with 19 bases between. Germline values: CDR1 LNHDA, CDR2 SQIVND (reference sequence). The CDR3 bases are TGTGCCAGTAGTAACTCCTACAGGGAGGGGGTCTATGGCTACACCTTC. The encoded protein is CASSNSYREGVYGYTF.

The chain couples TRBV7-3 to TRBJ2-1; the match to TRBD2 covers 11 bases. The germline V gene has CDR1 SGHTA and CDR2 FQGTGA. V dropped 8 bases and J dropped 4; count of bases not matched to a gene: 7. CDR3 length: 15 amino acids. CDR3 protein: CASDPGLAEYNEQFF. CDR3 DNA sequence: TGTGCCAGCGACCCGGGACTAGCGGAGTACAATGAGCAGTTCTTC.

In regard to this clonotype: One junction end does not reproduce the germline sequence, and a read error may be involved. The chain recombines TRBV7-7 with TRBJ2-1; a weak D match, TRBD1 (6 bases). CDR3 size: 14 residues. Germline CDR1 reads SSHAT; CDR2 reads FNYEAQ (reference sequence). DNA of the CDR3: TGTGCCAGCGGTCGAGGGGGTTCGTACAATGGGCAGTTCTTC. It specifies CASGRGGSYNGQFF.

This clonotype is medium-sized within its sample. The V gene is TRBV20-1, the J gene TRBJ2-7; D remains unclear. This CDR3 has 12 amino acids. Trimming removed 2 bases at V and 2 bases at J, with 7 bases between. The germline CDR1 and CDR2 sequences are DFQATT and SNEGSKA (reference sequence). The CDR3 DNA follows: TGCAGTGCTAGACAGAGAGCCTACGAGCAGTACTTC. Amino acid sequence: CSARQRAYEQYF.

The genes are TRBV24-1 and TRBJ1-1; D unclear. Trimming took off 6 bases at V and 1 base at J, with 17 bases between the two ends. The CDR3 totals 16 residues. Germline CDR1 KGHDR, CDR2 SFDVKD. The CDR3 protein is CATSPAGFTGNTEAFF. CDR3 nucleotides: TGTGCCACCAGTCCCGCGGGGTTCACGGGGAACACTGAAGCTTTCTTT.

The chain joins TRBV29-1 to TRBJ2-4; D possibly corresponds to TRBD2 (6 bases). Trimming removed 6 bases from V and 4 bases from J, with 10 bases in between. Germline CDR1 reads SQVTM; CDR2 reads ANQGSEA. The CDR3 extends over 12 amino acids. The CDR3 coding sequence is TGCAGCGTCGGGGGAGCGAAAAACATTCAGTACTTC. It codes for CSVGGAKNIQYF.

V and J are TRBV7-6 and TRBJ1-3, with 7 positions matching TRBD1. The CDR3 loop spans 11 amino acids. CDR1 and CDR2 (germline): SGHVS, FNYEAQ. Here the CDR3 DNA reads TGTCCAGGGGGTTATGGAAACACCATATATTTT. Residues: CPGGYGNTIYF.

This chain links TRBV11-1 with TRBJ1-2, with no clear D. The CDR3 has 15 amino acids. Between the trimmed V and J ends, which lost 5 bases and 2 bases, there was a span of 15 bases. CDR1 and CDR2 (germline): SGHAT, FQDESV (reference sequence). In DNA, the CDR3 is TGTGCCAGCAGCGTACCAGGCAGGCGAAACTATGGCTACACCTTC. Its protein is CASSVPGRRNYGYTF.

This clonotype has at least ten counts. The V and J genes are TRBV2 and TRBJ2-5; 7 bases map to TRBD2. The germline CDR1 and CDR2 sequences are SNHLY and FYNNEI. The CDR3 is 17 amino acids. The V gene end was trimmed by 4 bases and the J gene end by 1 base; junction bases not matched to a gene: 12. As DNA, the CDR3 is TGTGCCAGCAGTGCGCCTAGCGGCGGGCTGGCCCAAGAGACCCAGTACTTC. This translates into CASSAPSGGLAQETQYF.

The CDR3 loop is CASSEAGSVYGYTF. The CDR3 nucleotides are TGTGCCAGCAGTGAGGCAGGAAGCGTATATGGCTACACCTTC. This rearrangement joins TRBV2 to TRBJ1-2; no clear D. The CDR3 runs 14 residues. The V gene lost 3 bases and the J gene lost 5 bases, with 13 bases spanning the gap. Germline CDR1 reads SNHLY; CDR2 reads FYNNEI.

This clonotype was counted many times. The genes are TRBV9 and TRBJ2-1; 13 positions agree with TRBD2. Trimming cost V 5 bases and J 0 bases; bases outside gene matches: 5. The germline CDR1 and CDR2 sequences are SGDLS and YYNGEE. There are 17 residues in the CDR3. The CDR3 protein is CASSTLAGGHSYNEQFF. CDR3 DNA: TGTGCCAGCAGTACACTAGCGGGAGGGCACTCCTACAATGAGCAGTTCTTC.

With respect to this clonotype: This could be a read error, since a much larger clone is one nucleotide away. The J gene is TRBJ1-3, the V gene TRBV19; D perhaps matches TRBD1 (5 bases). The CDR3 contains 15 residues. Germline-derived CDR1 and CDR2 are LNHDA and SQIVND (reference sequence). As DNA, the CDR3 is TGTGCCAGTAGTGGGGACGGGACCTCTGGAAACACCATACATTTT. Translating it yields CASSGDGTSGNTIHF. Full variable domain (missing parts from reference TRBV19 and TRBJ1-3): DGGITQSPKYLFRKEGQNVTLSCEQNLNHDAMYWYRQDPGQGLRLIYYSQIVNDFQKGDIAEGYSVSREKKESFPLTVTSAQKNPTAFYLCASSGDGTSGNTIHFGEGSWLTVV.

By proportion, this clonotype is medium-sized. This chain connects TRBV29-1 to TRBJ2-7; D unresolved. The CDR3 sequence is 11 residues long. Trimming removed 3 bases from V and 6 bases from J, with 9 bases in between. The germline gives CDR1 SQVTM, CDR2 ANQGSEA. CDR3 in amino acids: CSVETVSEQYF. The DNA for the CDR3 is TGCAGCGTTGAGACCGTCAGCGAGCAGTACTTC.